Each of the 18 T cell receptor beta chains below was sequenced from the same sample in a study of molecular identifiers for immune sequencing clone quantification. TCRdb passed the PCR reads through MiXCR, listing each CDR3 protein once. The table has about 500,000 distinct CDR3 sequences, approximately 25% seen once; the top ten hold 0.7% to 0.9%. Sequencing used naive CD8+ T cells from blood, with Jurkat cell RNA spiked in. Regarding subset: FACS-sorted CD8+CD4-CCR7+CD45RA+ naive T cells. The receptors were sampled from a human donor in good health. Some libraries in this study had Jurkat cell RNA spiked in.

Of note for this clonotype: A much larger clone lies one base from this, so it may be a read error. The genes are TRBV27 and TRBJ2-5, with D maybe TRBD2 (5 bases). V lost 4 bases, J lost 2 bases, and 11 bases lay in between. In germline, CDR1 is MNHEY, CDR2 SMNVEV (reference sequence). The CDR3 is 14 amino acids. CDR3 sequence: CASSSGLKQETQYF. CDR3 bases: TGTGCCAGCAGTTCCGGACTCAAACAAGAGACCCAGTACTTC.

The J gene is TRBJ1-1, the V gene TRBV19; no clear D. V lost 7 bases and J 5 bases, leaving 8 bases between the germline ends. This CDR3 region has 11 residues. Germline V gene sequence: CDR1 LNHDA, CDR2 SQIVND (reference sequence). CDR3 DNA: TGTGCCAGTACTCCCGGGACTGAAGCTTTCTTT. Translation gives CASTPGTEAFF.

The chain is built from TRBV29-1 and TRBJ2-7; D is ambiguous. CDR1 is SQVTM, CDR2 ANQGSEA, per germline. The CDR3 runs to 12 residues. V lost 5 bases and J lost 4, with 12 bases in between. This chain's CDR3 is CSVLKEGYEQYF. The CDR3 nucleotides are TGCAGCGTTCTTAAGGAAGGTTACGAGCAGTACTTC.

This clonotype showed up many times. The gene calls are TRBV7-6 and TRBJ1-5; 7 bases align to TRBD1. Germline-derived CDR1 and CDR2 are SGHVS and FNYEAQ. V lost 5 bases, J lost 6 bases, and 13 bases stayed unmatched. The CDR3 consists of 16 residues. Here the CDR3 DNA reads TGTGCCAGCAGCCGATGGGCCGAGACAGGGCGTCAGCCCCAGCATTTT. Residues: CASSRWAETGRQPQHF.

This clonotype was counted only a few times. The chain carries TRBV6-4 and TRBJ1-2; possibly TRBD1 for D (5 bases). In germline, CDR1 is MRHNA, CDR2 SNTAGT. The CDR3 extends over 12 amino acids. V was pared by 2 bases and J by 4 bases, with 5 bases between. The CDR3 region has the DNA TGTGCCAGCAGTGACGGGACCTATGGCTACACCTTC. It yields the protein CASSDGTYGYTF.

This clonotype has a handful of counts. The chain carries TRBV12-3 or TRBV12-4 and TRBJ1-3, with TRBD1 as a possible D gene (5 bases). The CDR3 has 15 amino acids. Trimming stripped 6 bases from V and 2 bases from J, with 14 bases between. This chain's CDR3 is CASRVDILAGNTIYF. CDR3 bases: TGTGCCAGCAGGGTGGACATCTTAGCTGGAAACACCATATATTTT.

About this clonotype: Lacking the conserved final phenylalanine or tryptophan, this CDR3 likely reflects a read error. Because the CDR3's place on the DNA is in doubt, the DNA is left out and the CDR3 is given as listed by TCRdb. The chain has TRBV7-9 and TRBJ2-2. Looked up from germline, CDR1 is SEHNR and CDR2 is FQNEAQ (reference sequence). Counting both end residues, the CDR3 totals 15 amino acids. The CDR3 reads CASSLGFGNTGELLV.

The CDR3 loop reads CASSQAGRGLADTQYF. The CDR3 region has the DNA TGCGCCAGCAGCCAAGCAGGCCGCGGCCTTGCGGATACGCAGTATTTT. The chain carries TRBV4-3 and TRBJ2-3; D remains ambiguous. Trimming left V 1 base short and J 6 bases short, with 17 bases between. The CDR3 sequence is 16 residues long. CDR1 is LGHNA and CDR2 is YSLEER in the germline V gene.

This clonotype was counted between two and nine times. The V call is TRBV9, the J call TRBJ2-1; 12 bases agree with TRBD2. The V gene's germline CDR1 is SGDLS and CDR2 YYNGEE. V dropped 0 bases and J dropped 4; count of bases not matched to a gene: 2. This CDR3 spans 16 amino acids. The CDR3, as DNA: TGTGCCAGCAGCGTAGAACTAGCGGGGGGTTACAATGAGCAGTTCTTC. Its protein is CASSVELAGGYNEQFF.

The chain couples TRBV4-1 to TRBJ2-7; 8 nucleotides line up with TRBD1. Unmatched junction bases numbered 4, after V lost 3 bases and J lost 0 bases. CDR3 length equals 15 residues. The germline V gene has CDR1 MGHRA and CDR2 YSYEKL. The CDR3 reads CASSQWTGSSYEQYF. The DNA for the CDR3 is TGCGCCAGCAGCCAGTGGACAGGGAGCTCCTACGAGCAGTACTTC.

About this clonotype itself: A much larger clone lies a single base off, so this may be a read error. This sequence joins TRBV4-2 and TRBJ1-1, with unresolved D. The CDR3 sequence is 16 residues long. The V and J ends lost 0 bases and 0 bases respectively, with 11 bases between them. CDR1 is LGHNA, CDR2 YNFKEQ, per germline. CDR3 sequence (DNA): TGTGCCAGCAGCCAAGAGGAGGCAGCAATGAACACTGAAGCTTTCTTT. Amino acids: CASSQEEAAMNTEAFF.

To note about this clonotype: This may be a read error: a much more frequent sequence differs by one nucleotide. This rearrangement joins TRBV28 to TRBJ2-6, with 9 bases aligning to TRBD1. Looked up from germline, CDR1 is MDHEN and CDR2 is SYDVKM. The CDR3 extends over 17 amino acids. V was pared by 6 bases and J by 4 bases, with 10 bases of the junction left unmatched. The CDR3 reads CASSNLQGAGGANVLTF. The CDR3 nucleotides are TGTGCCAGCAGCAATTTACAGGGGGCGGGGGGGGCCAACGTCCTGACTTTC.

This clonotype occurred a few times. This rearrangement joins TRBV2 to TRBJ2-1, with D possibly TRBD2 on 5 matching bases. This CDR3 is built from 16 residues. V lost 5 bases and J lost 0, with 14 bases in between. CDR1 and CDR2 (germline): SNHLY, FYNNEI. The CDR3 DNA follows: TGTGCCAGCAGTTGGGCGGGCCCGAGCTCCTACAATGAGCAGTTCTTC. Translating it yields CASSWAGPSSYNEQFF.

About this clonotype: Being one base from a much bigger clone, this may be a read error. The J gene is TRBJ2-2, the V gene TRBV30, with D possibly TRBD2 on 5 matching bases. The CDR3 extends over 13 amino acids. Germline CDR1 GTSNPN, CDR2 SVGIG (reference sequence). Trimming took 1 base from V and 6 from J, leaving 9 bases between them. CDR3 nucleotide sequence: TGTGCCTGGAGTGCAGCCGGGGCCGGGGAGCTGTTTTTT. Amino acids: CAWSAAGAGELFF. Full variable domain (missing parts from reference TRBV30 and TRBJ2-2): SQTIHQWPATLVQPVGSPLSLECTVEGTSNPNLYWYRQAAGRGLQLLFYSVGIGQISSEVPQNLSASRPQDRQFILSSKKLLLSDSGFYLCAWSAAGAGELFFGEGSRLTVL.

J is TRBJ2-7 and V is TRBV5-5, with 12 bases matching TRBD1. The CDR3 is 17 amino acids. Per germline, CDR1 SGHKS and CDR2 YYEKEE (reference sequence). With 3 bases clipped from V and 2 bases from J, the junction kept 9 bases outside the gene matches. The CDR3 nucleotides are TGTGCCAGCAGCTACGGGGGGGACAGGGGGCATCCCTACGAGCAGTACTTC. Protein sequence: CASSYGGDRGHPYEQYF.

This clonotype was seen a few times. The rearrangement uses TRBV6-6 and TRBJ2-7; 7 bases are shared with TRBD1. This CDR3 region has 16 residues. With 5 bases clipped from V and 3 bases from J, the junction kept 13 bases outside the gene matches. Germline lookup yields CDR1 MNHNY and CDR2 SVGAGI (reference sequence). The CDR3 loop is CASSPTRTGAFYEQYF. The CDR3, as DNA: TGTGCCAGCAGTCCAACCCGGACAGGCGCTTTCTACGAGCAGTACTTC.

This clonotype was counted between two and nine times. The chain uses TRBV7-9 and TRBJ1-1; D unclear. Germline V gene data show CDR1 as SEHNR and CDR2 as FQNEAQ (reference sequence). The V gene lost 5 bases and the J gene lost 2 bases, with 15 bases spanning the gap. The CDR3 has 15 residues. CDR3 sequence reads: CASSIDLGFNTEAFF. The CDR3 DNA reads TGTGCCAGCAGCATAGATCTGGGATTTAACACTGAAGCTTTCTTT.

This rearrangement joins TRBV6-2 or TRBV6-3 to TRBJ2-3; TRBD1 aligns across 10 bases. The junction had 5 bases not matched to a gene; V was cut back by 6 bases and J by 2 bases. CDR3 length: 15 amino acids. Germline CDR1 reads MNHEY; CDR2 reads SVGEGT. The CDR3 here is CASRQGTGVTDTQYF. Written as DNA, the CDR3 is TGTGCCAGCAGACAAGGGACAGGGGTCACAGATACGCAGTATTTT.